Listed here are 5 T cell receptor beta chains from one sample, sequenced in a study of blood T cell repertoires in COVID-19. Here immunoSEQ multiplex PCR was the method, and the copy in TCRdb shows in-frame clones only, minus some. Of about 190,000 clones in the sample, about 88% were seen once. The sample consisted of peripheral blood. The origin of the receptors is a middle-aged man with active or convalescent COVID-19.

This chain links TRBV11-2 with TRBJ2-7; a weak D match, TRBD2 (5 bases). Trimming took off 8 bases at V and 2 bases at J, with 13 bases between the two ends. This CDR3 spans 13 amino acids. Per the germline V gene, CDR1 is SGHAT and CDR2 is FQNNGV. The CDR3 region has the DNA TGTGCCAGCCGGCGGGTTGGGACCTACGAGCAGTACTTC. This sequence encodes CASRRVGTYEQYF.

In DNA, the CDR3 is TGTGCCAGCAGCGACGGTTTGCAGGGGAAGAACGAGCAGTACTTC. Its translation: CASSDGLQGKNEQYF. The chain couples TRBV28 to TRBJ2-7; TRBD1 is a possible D gene (6 bases). The CDR3 contains 15 residues. Germline V CDR1 and CDR2: MDHEN, SYDVKM. The germline V and J ends were trimmed by 6 bases and 5 bases, with 20 bases remaining between them.

The chain links TRBV7-9 to TRBJ2-7; D is perhaps TRBD1 (6 bases). The V gene's germline CDR1 is SEHNR and CDR2 FQNEAQ (reference sequence). The CDR3 has 13 residues. The V end was cut by 3 bases, the J end by 5 bases, with 11 bases between. The CDR3: CASSFGGANEQYF. The CDR3 DNA follows: TGTGCCAGCAGCTTTGGGGGCGCGAACGAGCAGTACTTC.

This clone was seen just once. V gene TRBV19 combines with J gene TRBJ1-5; a weak D match, TRBD1 (5 bases). V was trimmed by 2 bases and J by 0 bases, leaving 11 bases between them. This CDR3 comprises 16 residues. The germline CDR1 and CDR2 sequences are LNHDA and SQIVND (reference sequence). The CDR3 sequence: CASSIIGASSNQPQHF. CDR3 in DNA: TGTGCCAGTAGTATAATTGGGGCAAGTAGCAATCAGCCCCAGCATTTT.

The rearrangement links TRBV5-4 to TRBJ1-2; 7 bases agree with TRBD1. The J segment lost 8 bases and the V segment lost 6 bases, leaving 10 bases of the junction unmatched. The germline V gene has CDR1 SGHNT and CDR2 YYREEE (reference sequence). This CDR3 comprises 13 residues. CDR3 sequence (DNA): TGTGCCAGCACCCTGGGTCAACAGGGGGGCTACACCTTC. The encoded protein is CASTLGQQGGYTF.